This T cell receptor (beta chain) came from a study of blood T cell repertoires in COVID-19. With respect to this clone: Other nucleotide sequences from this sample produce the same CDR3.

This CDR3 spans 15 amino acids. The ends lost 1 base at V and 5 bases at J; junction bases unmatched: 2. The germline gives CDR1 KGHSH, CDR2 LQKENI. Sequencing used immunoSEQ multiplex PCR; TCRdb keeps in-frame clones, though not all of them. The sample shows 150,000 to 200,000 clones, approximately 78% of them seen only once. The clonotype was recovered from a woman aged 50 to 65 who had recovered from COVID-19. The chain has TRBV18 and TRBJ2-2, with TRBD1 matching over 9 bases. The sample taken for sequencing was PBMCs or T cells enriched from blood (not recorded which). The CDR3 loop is CASSPRTGETGELFF. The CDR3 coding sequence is TGTGCCAGCTCACCACGGACAGGGGAAACCGGGGAGCTGTTTTTT.